Here is one T cell receptor (beta chain) with its context. The data derive from a study of blood T cell repertoires in COVID-19. The wider study: The cDNA or gDNA used as material had been derived from T cells, B-cell-depleted T cells, or PBMCs.

As processed by the authors: Amplification of reference gene primers provided the estimated nucleated cell counts. TCRdb keeps only in-frame clones here, not all; method: immunoSEQ multiplex PCR. V and J calls plus clone size are reproduced from that table; the DNA served to infer D and trimming. The table records around 450,000 clones, around 88% of them present only once. Trimming cost V 2 bases and J 4 bases; bases outside gene matches: 6. The CDR3 has 15 amino acids. CDR1 and CDR2 (germline): LGHDT, YNNKEL (reference sequence). The receptor comes from a woman in her thirties with acute or convalescent COVID-19. V is TRBV3-1 (or the pseudogene TRBV3-2) and J is TRBJ2-3, with 7 nucleotides matching TRBD1. Sequencing used peripheral blood. The chain's CDR3 is CASSQSEGAADTQYF. The CDR3 nucleotides read TGTGCCAGCAGCCAATCAGAGGGGGCGGCAGATACGCAGTATTTT.